These T cell receptor beta chains were read from a single sample in a study of blood T cells in healthy people across ages. Via MiXCR, TCRdb re-called the 5' RACE reads, giving one row per CDR3 protein. Here the sample spans 850,000 to 950,000 distinct CDR3 sequences, about 28% being singletons. Sequences were obtained from blood. These TCRs come from a woman aged 80 or over in good health. Both conserved end residues are part of each CDR3. D genes are given only for firm matches. Clone sizes are given selectively: once, few, many, or a class where the clone is expanded.

V,J,length,size,D,CDR3,DNA
TRBV24-1,TRBJ2-5,17,.,.,CATSDSPGGLPYNEQYF,TGTGCCACCAGTGATTCGCCCGGGGGGCTCCCCTACAATGAGCAGTACTTC
TRBV4-3,TRBJ2-2,21,few,TRBD2,CASSQDLPTSGGAFATGELFF,TGCGCCAGCAGCCAAGATCTTCCAACTAGCGGGGGGGCCTTTGCCACCGGGGAGCTGTTTTTT
TRBV6-4,TRBJ2-5,13,.,TRBD1,CASSDFPQGEQYF,TGTGCCAGCAGTGACTTCCCGCAGGGGGAGCAGTACTTC
TRBV20-1,TRBJ2-5,16,few,TRBD2,CSARDGASGIQETQYF,TGCAGTGCTAGAGATGGGGCTAGCGGGATTCAAGAGACCCAGTACTTC
TRBV20-1,TRBJ1-2,15,.,TRBD1,CSAGGAGGANYGYTF,TGCAGTGCCGGAGGGGCAGGGGGAGCTAACTATGGCTACACCTTC
TRBV18,TRBJ2-5,15,many,TRBD1,CASSARTGEGETQYF,TGTGCCAGCTCAGCCAGGACAGGGGAGGGAGAGACCCAGTACTTC
TRBV29-1,TRBJ1-2,14,few,TRBD1,CSVEGQRGGSGYTF,TGCAGCGTTGAGGGACAGCGGGGAGGTTCGGGCTACACCTTC
TRBV3-1,TRBJ2-7,16,.,TRBD1,CASNLPGQGFCHEQYF,TGTGCCAGCAACCTACCGGGACAGGGGTTCTGCCACGAGCAGTACTTC
TRBV29-1,TRBJ2-5,11,many,.,CSVATGRAQYF,TGCAGCGTTGCGACGGGAAGAGCCCAGTACTTC
TRBV3-1,TRBJ2-1,15,many,TRBD2,CASSQEPSGGREQFF,TGTGCCAGCAGCCAAGAGCCTAGCGGGGGTCGAGAGCAGTTCTTC
TRBV25-1,TRBJ2-4,11,.,TRBD1,CASSAGQQQYF,TGTGCCAGCAGTGCGGGACAGCAACAGTACTTC
TRBV5-5,TRBJ1-6,16,many,.,CASSLERGRGNSPLHF,TGTGCCAGCAGCTTGGAGAGAGGCAGGGGAAATTCACCCCTCCACTTT
TRBV7-9,TRBJ2-7,16,many,.,CASSLFLGTYSYEQYF,TGTGCCAGCAGCCTTTTCCTCGGGACCTATTCCTACGAGCAGTACTTC
TRBV11-2,TRBJ2-3,16,few,TRBD2,CASSLVLAGRTDTQYF,TGTGCCAGCAGCTTAGTCCTAGCGGGGAGGACAGATACGCAGTATTTT
TRBV6-2/TRBV6-3,TRBJ2-7,15,few,.,CASKRSREFSYGQYF,TGTGCCAGCAAGAGGAGCCGAGAATTCTCCTACGGGCAGTACTTC
TRBV7-2,TRBJ1-5,14,many,.,CASSSRGSNQPQHF,TGTGCCAGCAGTTCCCGTGGGAGCAATCAGCCCCAGCATTTT
TRBV7-2,TRBJ1-3,15,.,.,CASSLGLAKGNTIYF,TGTGCCAGCAGCCTAGGCTTGGCTAAGGGAAACACCATATATTTT
TRBV5-1,TRBJ1-2,14,.,.,CASSLVTQGYGYTF,TGCGCCAGCAGCTTGGTTACTCAAGGCTATGGCTACACCTTC
TRBV7-9,TRBJ2-1,16,many,TRBD1,CASSLGLGQLSHEQFF,TGTGCCAGCAGCTTAGGTTTGGGACAGCTATCCCATGAGCAGTTCTTC
TRBV2,TRBJ2-1,15,many,TRBD2,CASKREGPLADEQFF,TGTGCCAGCAAGAGGGAGGGGCCTCTAGCGGACGAGCAGTTCTTC
TRBV20-1,TRBJ2-7,15,many,TRBD2,CSARDLRTSPGEQYF,TGCAGTGCTAGGGACCTCCGGACTAGCCCGGGGGAGCAGTACTTC
TRBV19,TRBJ2-5,15,.,TRBD2,CASSTSGGNQETQYF,TGTGCCAGTTCGACTAGCGGGGGGAACCAAGAGACCCAGTACTTC
TRBV12-3/TRBV12-4,TRBJ2-3,16,.,.,CASSFGIAVTTDAEYF,TGTGCCAGCAGTTTCGGAATAGCGGTGACCACAGATGCGGAGTATTTT
TRBV5-1,TRBJ2-2,15,.,TRBD1,CASSYRQGDTGELFF,TGCGCCAGCAGCTATAGACAGGGGGACACCGGGGAGCTGTTTTTT
TRBV6-1,TRBJ2-1,16,few,.,CASSYTSGSSYNEQFF,TGTGCCAGCAGCTATACCTCAGGGAGCTCCTACAATGAGCAGTTCTTC
TRBV20-1,TRBJ1-5,15,.,.,CSARGPRYSNQPQHF,TGCAGTGCTAGAGGCCCGAGGTATAGCAATCAGCCCCAGCATTTT
TRBV20-1,TRBJ2-7,14,many,.,CSAKGNKRGYEQYF,TGCAGTGCTAAGGGGAATAAAAGGGGCTACGAGCAGTACTTC
TRBV14,TRBJ2-1,13,many,.,CASSFGSLKEQFF,TGTGCCAGCAGCTTCGGCAGTTTAAAAGAGCAGTTCTTC
TRBV7-2,TRBJ1-2,14,once,TRBD1,CASSSPDRDYGYTF,TGTGCCAGCAGCTCACCGGACAGGGACTATGGCTACACCTTC
TRBV6-2/TRBV6-3,TRBJ1-5,16,.,TRBD1,CASSLLGTGGGQPQHF,TGTGCCAGCAGCCTCCTCGGGACAGGGGGAGGTCAGCCCCAGCATTTT
TRBV5-1,TRBJ2-2,15,.,TRBD1,CASSLTQGATGELFF,TGCGCCAGCAGCCTCACACAGGGGGCGACCGGGGAGCTGTTTTTT
TRBV4-1,TRBJ1-1,15,.,.,CASSQTGTSNTEAFF,TGCGCCAGCAGCCAGACCGGGACCTCTAACACTGAAGCTTTCTTT
TRBV9,TRBJ2-3,18,.,TRBD2,CASSPRTSGGLGKDTQYF,TGTGCCAGCAGCCCCCGGACTAGCGGGGGCCTCGGGAAAGATACGCAGTATTTT
TRBV19,TRBJ2-1,14,few,TRBD2,CASSIRGLAGEQFF,TGTGCCAGTAGTATTCGGGGACTAGCGGGGGAGCAGTTCTTC
TRBV7-2,TRBJ1-1,15,many,.,CASSLGHRANTEAFF,TGTGCCAGCAGCTTAGGTCACAGGGCGAACACTGAAGCTTTCTTT
TRBV12-3/TRBV12-4,TRBJ2-3,13,many,.,CASTRAGSDTQYF,TGTGCCAGCACCCGCGCGGGGTCGGATACGCAGTATTTT
TRBV2,TRBJ1-1,17,few,TRBD1,CASTREGTGVMNTEAFF,TGTGCCAGCACCAGGGAGGGGACAGGGGTCATGAACACTGAAGCTTTCTTT
TRBV27,TRBJ2-5,12,.,.,CASSFLDGLQYF,TGTGCCAGCAGTTTTCTAGACGGGCTCCAGTACTTC
TRBV7-9,TRBJ2-5,16,many,.,CASSSHNAGLQETQYF,TGTGCCAGCAGCTCCCACAACGCCGGGTTGCAAGAGACCCAGTACTTC
TRBV27,TRBJ2-2,14,few,.,CASSPYRGTGELFF,TGTGCCAGCAGCCCCTATCGGGGCACCGGGGAGCTGTTTTTT
TRBV11-2,TRBJ2-3,11,many,.,CASLGADTQYF,TGTGCCAGCCTAGGGGCAGATACGCAGTATTTT
TRBV5-4,TRBJ2-3,14,many,.,CASSLPLSTDTQYF,TGTGCCAGCAGCTTACCCCTGTCCACAGATACGCAGTATTTT
TRBV6-6,TRBJ2-7,15,.,TRBD1,CASSPGQGGIYEQYF,TGTGCCAGCAGCCCTGGACAGGGGGGGATCTACGAGCAGTACTTC
TRBV6-2/TRBV6-3,TRBJ1-4,17,.,.,CASSPRDLQRLNEKLFF,TGTGCCAGCAGCCCTCGGGACCTCCAAAGGTTGAATGAAAAACTGTTTTTT
TRBV20-1,TRBJ1-2,14,many,.,CSAPPGGRSYGYTF,TGCAGTGCCCCACCGGGGGGGCGAAGCTATGGCTACACCTTC
TRBV5-6,TRBJ1-4,13,.,.,CASTYGTNEKLFF,TGTGCCAGCACCTACGGGACTAATGAAAAACTGTTTTTT
TRBV9,TRBJ2-5,12,many,.,CASSVDRETQYF,TGTGCCAGCAGCGTAGATCGGGAGACCCAGTACTTC
TRBV20-1,TRBJ1-5,15,.,TRBD1,CSAQPGDRGNQPQHF,TGCAGTGCCCAACCGGGGGACAGGGGCAATCAGCCCCAGCATTTT
TRBV10-2,TRBJ2-3,13,many,.,CASSGSPVDTQYF,TGCGCCAGCAGCGGGTCTCCTGTCGATACGCAGTATTTT